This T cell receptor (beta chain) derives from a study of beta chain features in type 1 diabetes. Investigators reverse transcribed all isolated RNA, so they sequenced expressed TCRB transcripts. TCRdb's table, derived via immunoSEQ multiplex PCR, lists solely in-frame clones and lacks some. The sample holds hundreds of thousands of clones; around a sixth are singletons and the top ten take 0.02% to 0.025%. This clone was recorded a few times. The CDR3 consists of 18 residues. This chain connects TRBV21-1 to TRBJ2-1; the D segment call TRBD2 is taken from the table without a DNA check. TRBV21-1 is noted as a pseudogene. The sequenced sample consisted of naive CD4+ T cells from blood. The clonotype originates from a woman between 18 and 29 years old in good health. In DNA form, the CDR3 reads TGTGCCAGCAGCAAAGTTACGACTAGCGGGAGTTCCTACAATGAGCAGTTCTTC. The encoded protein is CASSKVTTSGSSYNEQFF.